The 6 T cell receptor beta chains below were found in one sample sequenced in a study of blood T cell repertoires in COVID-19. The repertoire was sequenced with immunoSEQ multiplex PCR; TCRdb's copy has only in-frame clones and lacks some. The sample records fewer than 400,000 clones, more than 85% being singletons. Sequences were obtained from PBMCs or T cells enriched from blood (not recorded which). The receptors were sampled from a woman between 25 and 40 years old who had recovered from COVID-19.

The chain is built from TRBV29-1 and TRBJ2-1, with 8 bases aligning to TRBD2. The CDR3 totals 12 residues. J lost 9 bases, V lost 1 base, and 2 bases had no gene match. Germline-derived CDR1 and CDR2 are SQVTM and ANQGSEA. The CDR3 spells CSVEGGGIEQFF. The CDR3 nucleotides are TGCAGCGTTGAAGGCGGGGGGATTGAGCAGTTCTTC.

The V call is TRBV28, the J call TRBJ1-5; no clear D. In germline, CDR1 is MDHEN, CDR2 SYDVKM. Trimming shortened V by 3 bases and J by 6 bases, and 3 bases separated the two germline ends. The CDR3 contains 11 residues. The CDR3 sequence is CASSLSQPQHF. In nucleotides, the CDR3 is TGTGCCAGCAGTTTGAGTCAGCCCCAGCATTTT.

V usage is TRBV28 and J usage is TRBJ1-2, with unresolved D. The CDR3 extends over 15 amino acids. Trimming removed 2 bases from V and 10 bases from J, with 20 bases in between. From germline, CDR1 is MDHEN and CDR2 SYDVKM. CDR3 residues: CASSLNGDGTADYTF. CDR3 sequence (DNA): TGTGCCAGCAGTTTAAACGGGGATGGTACAGCAGACTACACCTTC.

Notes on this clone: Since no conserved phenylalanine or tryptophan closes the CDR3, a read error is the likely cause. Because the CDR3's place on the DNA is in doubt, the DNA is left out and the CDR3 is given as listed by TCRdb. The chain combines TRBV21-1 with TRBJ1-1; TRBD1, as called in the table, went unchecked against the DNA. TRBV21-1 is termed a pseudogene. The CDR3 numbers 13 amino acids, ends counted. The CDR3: CASSKERGTAHDS.

The CDR3 loop reads CASSPLAGHTGELFF. CDR3 nucleotide sequence: TGTGCCAGCTCACCGCTAGCGGGGCACACCGGGGAGCTGTTTTTT. V usage is TRBV18 and J usage is TRBJ2-2, with 9 bases fitting TRBD2. This CDR3 has 15 amino acids. V was pared by 3 bases and J by 3 bases, with 2 bases of the junction left unmatched. Per germline, CDR1 KGHSH and CDR2 LQKENI.

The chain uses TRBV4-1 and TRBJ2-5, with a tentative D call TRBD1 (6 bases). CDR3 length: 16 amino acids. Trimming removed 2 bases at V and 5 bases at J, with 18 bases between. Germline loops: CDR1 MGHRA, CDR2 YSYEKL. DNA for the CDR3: TGCGCCAGCAGCCAACTGGACAGACCTACCCAGGAGACCCAGTACTTC. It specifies CASSQLDRPTQETQYF.